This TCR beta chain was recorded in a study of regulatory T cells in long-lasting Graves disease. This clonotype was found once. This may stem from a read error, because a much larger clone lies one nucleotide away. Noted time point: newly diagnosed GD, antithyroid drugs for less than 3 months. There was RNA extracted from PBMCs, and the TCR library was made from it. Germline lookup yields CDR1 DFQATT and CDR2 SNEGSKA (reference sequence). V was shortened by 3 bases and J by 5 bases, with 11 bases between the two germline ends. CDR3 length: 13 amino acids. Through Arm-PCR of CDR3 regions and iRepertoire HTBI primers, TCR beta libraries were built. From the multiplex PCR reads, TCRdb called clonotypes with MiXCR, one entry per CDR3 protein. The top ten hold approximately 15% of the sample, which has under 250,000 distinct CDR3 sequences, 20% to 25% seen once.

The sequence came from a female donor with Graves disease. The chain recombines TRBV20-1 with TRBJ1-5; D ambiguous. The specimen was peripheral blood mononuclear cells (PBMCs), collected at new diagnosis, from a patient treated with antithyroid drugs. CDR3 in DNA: TGCAGTGCTAGGTCAAGGGCCGATCAGCCCCAGCATTTT. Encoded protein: CSARSRADQPQHF.